The 21 T cell receptor beta chains in this list originate from one sample, sequenced in a study of blood T cells in healthy people across ages. Next came a second PCR, run for roughly 6 to 11 cycles, which used a sample-barcoded 5' primer along with a J-beta primer mix. Each CDR3 protein is one row after TCRdb ran MiXCR on the 5' RACE reads. The table includes 1.5 million to 2 million distinct CDR3 sequences, roughly 43% detected once. Sequencing used blood. Every receptor here comes from a human donor in good health.

The chain uses TRBV11-3 and TRBJ2-5; D is possibly TRBD2 (6 bases). Per germline, CDR1 SGHNT and CDR2 YENEEA. V shed 8 bases and J shed 10 bases, with 20 bases lying between them. This CDR3 is 13 amino acids long. The CDR3 bases are TGTGCCAGCGAGGAGGGCACCCGCCCGGGCCAGTACTTC. This gives the protein CASEEGTRPGQYF.

A note on this clonotype: A much larger clone lies a single base off, so this may be a read error. This chain joins TRBV6-5 and TRBJ2-7; no definite D call. Trimming pared 6 bases from V and 3 bases from J, leaving 18 bases between. CDR3 length: 15 amino acids. Germline lookup yields CDR1 MNHEY and CDR2 SVGAGI. The CDR3 DNA reads as TGTGCCAGCAGCGCCGACTCGGACCTTGACTACGAGCAGTACTTC. It yields the protein CASSADSDLDYEQYF.

A single count supports this clonotype. V gene TRBV7-2 combines with J gene TRBJ2-7; TRBD1 might be the D (6 bases). The germline V gene has CDR1 SGHTA and CDR2 FQGNSA. V was clipped by 2 bases and J by 7 bases, with 12 bases between them. The CDR3 length is 13 residues. CDR3 region: CASSLFQGWEQYF. CDR3 bases: TGTGCCAGCAGCTTATTTCAGGGGTGGGAGCAGTACTTC.

This chain joins TRBV15 and TRBJ2-1, with unresolved D. This CDR3 spans 14 amino acids. CDR1 is LNHNV, CDR2 YYDKDF, per germline (reference sequence). V lost 0 bases and J lost 10, with 13 bases in between. CDR3 bases: TGTGCCACCAGCAGAGATGTTGGGTTGAGAGAGCAGTTCTTC. The encoded protein is CATSRDVGLREQFF.

Note on this clonotype: Its ends do not fully match the called genes, so a read error is possible. The genes are TRBV20-1 and TRBJ2-3; the match to TRBD2 covers 7 bases. The length of the CDR3 is 16 residues. Germline lookup yields CDR1 DFQATT and CDR2 SNEGSKA (reference sequence). In DNA, the CDR3 is TGCAGTGCTGGGGAGGGTTGGACTACGTTCACAGATACGCAGTGTTTT. This encodes CSAGEGWTTFTDTQCF.

This clonotype was observed a few times. V usage is TRBV20-1 and J usage is TRBJ1-2; 7 bases agree with TRBD1. Germline lookup yields CDR1 DFQATT and CDR2 SNEGSKA (reference sequence). J gave up 0 bases and V 7 bases, and 11 bases lay outside the gene matches. CDR3 length: 15 residues. CDR3 sequence: CSVITTGTANYGYTF. CDR3 in DNA: TGCAGTGTTATAACCACCGGGACAGCTAACTATGGCTACACCTTC.

Notes on this clonotype: One end of the junction does not line up with germline, which may come from a read error. The gene calls are TRBV6-1 and TRBJ1-5; D not resolved. The germline V gene encodes CDR1 MNHNS and CDR2 SASEGT. The CDR3 consists of 15 residues. CDR3 nucleotide sequence: TGTGCTAGCAGTGAATTTCTCGCAGGTAATCAGCCCCAGCATTTT. It codes for CASSEFLAGNQPQHF.

The V gene is TRBV7-2, the J gene TRBJ2-3, with 10 bases aligning to TRBD2. The germline CDR1 and CDR2 sequences are SGHTA and FQGNSA. Germline trimming cut 2 bases from V and 2 bases from J; bases unmatched to any gene: 7. The CDR3 covers 17 residues. The CDR3 nucleotides are TGTGCCAGCAGCTTAAGTTCTAGCGGGGGCTCCACAGATACGCAGTATTTT. As protein: CASSLSSSGGSTDTQYF. Looking up the rest from reference TRBV7-2 and TRBJ2-3 gives the full variable domain: GAGVSQSPSNKVTEKGKDVELRCDPISGHTALYWYRQSLGQGLEFLIYFQGNSAPDKSGLPSDRFSAERTGGSVSTLTIQRTQQEDSAVYLCASSLSSSGGSTDTQYFGPGTRLTVL.

In this sample, this clonotype turned up a few times. The junction departs from germline at one end; a sequencing error may be responsible. The chain combines TRBV25-1 with TRBJ1-5; 7 nucleotides agree with TRBD1. From germline, CDR1 is MGHDK and CDR2 SYGVNS. This CDR3 has 17 amino acids. The chain's CDR3 is CASSNRGQRYSNQPRHF. The CDR3 DNA reads as TGTGCCAGCAGTAATAGGGGACAGCGATATAGCAACCAGCCCCGGCATTTT. The full variable domain, rest sourced from reference TRBV25-1 and TRBJ1-5, is EADIYQTPRYLVIGTGKKITLECSQTMGHDKMYWYQQDPGMELHLIHYSYGVNSTEKGDLSSESTVSRIRTEHFPLTLESARPSHTSQYLCASSNRGQRYSNQPRHFGDGTRLSIL.

The chain combines TRBV12-3 or TRBV12-4 with TRBJ2-7; no reliable D call. V lost 5 bases to trimming and J lost 3 bases, with 8 bases between them. This CDR3 has 12 amino acids. CDR3 DNA sequence: TGTGCCAGCAGTGCACTATACTACGAGCAGTACTTC. Its translation: CASSALYYEQYF.

The CDR3 spells CASSQEGLRGTSYEQYF. The CDR3 bases are TGTGCCAGCAGCCAAGAGGGCTTAAGGGGGACCTCCTACGAGCAGTACTTC. The chain has TRBV4-2 and TRBJ2-7; D might be TRBD1 (6 bases). The germline V gene encodes CDR1 LGHNA and CDR2 YNFKEQ. This CDR3 contains 17 residues. V was pared by 0 bases and J by 0 bases, with 15 bases between.

The chain is built from TRBV12-3 or TRBV12-4 and TRBJ1-2; D gene unclear. This CDR3 is 11 amino acids long. V lost 9 bases and J lost 3, with 8 bases in between. DNA of the CDR3: TGTGCCAGGCCAACGGACTATGGCTACACCTTC. Its translation is CARPTDYGYTF.

The chain links TRBV24-1 to TRBJ2-5; D gene unclear. Looked up from germline, CDR1 is KGHDR and CDR2 is SFDVKD. CDR3 length: 14 residues. Trimming cost V 4 bases and J 3 bases, with 11 bases left between them. As DNA, the CDR3 is TGTGCCACCAGTGACCCTCGACTGGAAGAGACCCAGTACTTC. It yields the protein CATSDPRLEETQYF.

The J gene is TRBJ2-5, the V gene TRBV18, with D tentatively TRBD1 (5 bases). Trimming cost V 2 bases and J 2 bases, with 9 bases left between them. Looked up from germline, CDR1 is KGHSH and CDR2 is LQKENI. CDR3 length: 14 amino acids. CDR3 sequence: CASSPFRQQETQYF. As DNA, the CDR3 is TGTGCCAGCTCACCATTTAGACAGCAAGAGACCCAGTACTTC.

The chain employs TRBV4-1 and TRBJ2-5, with 8 bases lining up with TRBD2. The V gene end was trimmed by 0 bases and the J gene end by 1 base; junction bases not matched to a gene: 10. Germline V gene sequence: CDR1 MGHRA, CDR2 YSYEKL. The length of the CDR3 is 18 residues. For the CDR3, the DNA is TGCGCCAGCAGCCAAGATAGGACGGCGGGGGGAAGCCAAGAGACCCAGTACTTC. Its protein product is CASSQDRTAGGSQETQYF.

This chain uses TRBV12-3 or TRBV12-4 with TRBJ1-5, with D unclear. V was cut by 2 bases and J by 5 bases, with 10 bases left in between. CDR3 length: 14 residues. The CDR3 bases are TGTGCCAGCAGTTTACGAACAACGGATCAGCCCCAGCATTTT. Translating it yields CASSLRTTDQPQHF.

This clonotype was counted a few times. The V and J genes are TRBV4-3 and TRBJ1-1; D gene ambiguous. This CDR3 is 14 amino acids long. CDR1 is LGHNA, CDR2 YSLEER, per germline. The V end lost 0 bases, the J end lost 6 bases, and 11 bases lay between the germline ends. For the CDR3, the DNA is TGCGCCAGCAGCCAAGATCGGGTGCGAGCTGAAGCTTTCTTT. This sequence encodes CASSQDRVRAEAFF.

The CDR3 region is CSVERGADTEAFF. Here the CDR3 DNA reads TGCAGCGTTGAGAGGGGGGCTGACACTGAAGCTTTCTTT. The V gene is TRBV29-1, the J gene TRBJ1-1; a weak D match, TRBD1 (6 bases). The germline V gene encodes CDR1 SQVTM and CDR2 ANQGSEA. CDR3 length: 13 amino acids. Trimming left V 3 bases short and J 3 bases short, with 11 bases between.

This clonotype was observed a few times. The chain has TRBV20-1 and TRBJ1-5; D is perhaps TRBD1 (5 bases). This CDR3 has 15 amino acids. The V and J ends lost 0 bases and 4 bases respectively, with 13 bases between them. Germline loops: CDR1 DFQATT, CDR2 SNEGSKA (reference sequence). The chain's CDR3 is CSARETGPANQPQHF. DNA of the CDR3: TGCAGTGCTAGAGAGACGGGACCGGCTAATCAGCCCCAGCATTTT.

A few counts support this clonotype. The chain employs TRBV7-6 and TRBJ1-5; tentative D call: TRBD1 (5 bases). Per the germline V gene, CDR1 is SGHVS and CDR2 is FNYEAQ. The CDR3 contains 14 residues. Trimming left V 10 bases short and J 2 bases short, with 15 bases between. The CDR3 DNA reads as TGTGCCAACATACTTCCGGGGGGCAATCAGCCCCAGCATTTT. Translation: CANILPGGNQPQHF.

As for this clonotype: The junction shows a germline mismatch at one end, possibly a read error. This chain connects TRBV7-9 to TRBJ2-1; no firm D call. The last part of the DNA fits TRBJ2-7 better; the J call may be wrong. This CDR3 spans 13 amino acids. Germline CDR1 is SEHNR and CDR2 is FQNEAQ (reference sequence). The CDR3 loop reads CANSYMRTYEQYF. The CDR3 DNA sequence: TGTGCCAACAGCTATATGAGGACCTACGAGCAGTACTTC.